The 5 T cell receptor beta chains in this list originate from one sample, sequenced in a study of vaccination and CD4 T cells after COVID-19. MiXCR, run by TCRdb on the PCR reads, gives a single entry per CDR3 protein. In the table there are 25,000 to 35,000 distinct CDR3 sequences, 50% of which are singletons. Time point specified: late sampling 161 to 241 days after vaccination in three convalescent patients. This specimen consisted of CD4+ T cells from blood, obtained about 7 months after SARS-CoV-2 vaccination. The receptors shown here come from a human donor who had recovered from COVID-19.

The chain is built from TRBV20-1 and TRBJ2-7; 11 positions agree with TRBD2. The germline CDR1 and CDR2 sequences are DFQATT and SNEGSKA (reference sequence). V was pared by 3 bases and J by 4 bases, with 14 bases of the junction left unmatched. The length of the CDR3 is 17 residues. CDR3 nucleotides: TGCAGTGCTAGTGGGCTAGCGGGAGGCAAAGTCGGGTACGAGCAGTACTTC. Its translation is CSASGLAGGKVGYEQYF.

The rearrangement links TRBV15 to TRBJ1-1, with TRBD1 identical over 7 bases. CDR1 is LNHNV, CDR2 YYDKDF, per germline (reference sequence). The CDR3 is 15 amino acids. The junction had 9 bases not matched to a gene; V was cut back by 5 bases and J by 3 bases. The CDR3 is CATSPRQGPDTEAFF. CDR3 in DNA: TGTGCCACCAGCCCTCGACAGGGTCCGGACACTGAAGCTTTCTTT.

The J gene is TRBJ2-3, the V gene TRBV7-3; D uncertain. Looked up from germline, CDR1 is SGHTA and CDR2 is FQGTGA. There are 15 residues in the CDR3. Between the trimmed V and J ends, which lost 0 bases and 5 bases, there was a span of 12 bases. CDR3 in DNA: TGTGCCAGCAGCTTAACAGTATCACCGATAGATACGCAGTATTTT. It encodes CASSLTVSPIDTQYF.

The chain recombines TRBV7-6 with TRBJ2-2; D might be TRBD2 (5 bases). The CDR3 is made up of 12 amino acids. The germline V and J ends were trimmed by 6 bases and 6 bases, with 8 bases remaining between them. In germline, CDR1 is SGHVS, CDR2 FNYEAQ. The CDR3 protein is CASRRGSGELFF. CDR3 sequence (DNA): TGTGCCAGCAGACGGGGTTCCGGGGAGCTGTTTTTT. The whole variable domain, remainder taken from reference TRBV7-6 and TRBJ2-2, is GAGVSQSPRYKVTKRGQDVALRCDPISGHVSLYWYRQALGQGPEFLTYFNYEAQQDKSGLPNDRFSAERPEGSISTLTIQRTEQRDSAMYRCASRRGSGELFFGEGSRLTVL.

In this sample, this clonotype turned up a few times. The chain has TRBV20-1 and TRBJ2-5; a weak D match, TRBD2 (5 bases). This CDR3 has 12 amino acids. Germline CDR1 is DFQATT and CDR2 is SNEGSKA (reference sequence). Trimming removed 3 bases from V and 2 bases from J, with 7 bases in between. CDR3: CSASGEQETQYF. CDR3 DNA: TGCAGTGCTAGCGGGGAGCAAGAGACCCAGTACTTC.